This T cell receptor (beta chain) came from a study of control samples from healthy donors and cancer patients. Libraries were prepared by immunoSEQ multiplex PCR; TCRdb keeps only in-frame clonotypes and omits some of them. In the table there are approximately 53,000 clones, 75% to 95% of which are singletons. This TCR was sampled from a man in his thirties or forties with colorectal cancer. Specimen: PBMCs.

This CDR3 reads CASRGDSYEQYF. DNA for the CDR3: TGTGCCAGCAGGGGAGACAGCTACGAGCAGTACTTC. V gene TRBV6-6 combines with J gene TRBJ2-7; D tentatively reads TRBD1 or TRBD2 (5 bases each). The CDR3 loop spans 12 amino acids. The V end was cut by 6 bases, the J end by 3 bases, with 9 bases between. CDR1 is MNHNY, CDR2 SVGAGI, per germline (reference sequence).